These 24 T cell receptor beta chains came from one sample sequenced in a study of T-cell memory formation after mild COVID-19. TCRdb analysed the 5' RACE reads with MiXCR anew, one entry per CDR3 protein. Found here are a few hundred thousand distinct CDR3 sequences, around 19% of them singletons; the top ten hold roughly 21%. The sample was PBMCs or a T cell subset sorted from them (not recorded which). These receptors all stem from a man between 18 and 35 years old who had mild COVID-19 (a few samples of this study predate the infection). Cell type and time point are not known.

The chain links TRBV7-7 to TRBJ2-1; no reliable D call. The V end lost 3 bases, the J end lost 6 bases, and 15 bases lay between the germline ends. The germline CDR1 and CDR2 sequences are SSHAT and FNYEAQ (reference sequence). This CDR3 has 15 residues. In DNA, the CDR3 is TGTGCCAGCAGCTTCGATCCTGGGGTAGGCAATGAGCAGTTCTTC. It is translated as CASSFDPGVGNEQFF.

Only a few counts were recorded for this clonotype. Written as DNA, the CDR3 is TGTGCCAGCAGTTACTCGGGAATGAACCCTGGCTACACCTTC. Translated: CASSYSGMNPGYTF. This chain connects TRBV6-6 to TRBJ1-2, with D hard to call. The CDR3 sequence is 14 residues long. V was shortened by 0 bases and J by 7 bases, with 12 bases between the two germline ends. In germline, CDR1 is MNHNY, CDR2 SVGAGI (reference sequence).

This clonotype occurred once. The V and J genes are TRBV20-1 and TRBJ2-7; TRBD2 aligns across 13 bases. The CDR3 consists of 18 residues. The trim removed 1 base at V and 0 bases at J, leaving 9 bases unmatched. Per the germline V gene, CDR1 is DFQATT and CDR2 is SNEGSKA (reference sequence). The CDR3 DNA sequence: TGCAGTGCTAGAGCCCTCCGGACTAGCGGGGGTAGCTCCTACGAGCAGTACGTC. This encodes CSARALRTSGGSSYEQYV.

This clonotype was seen more than once but under ten times. The chain joins TRBV5-1 to TRBJ2-4; no definite D call. This CDR3 region has 11 residues. Trimming cost V 0 bases and J 11 bases, with 6 bases left between them. CDR1 is SGHRS, CDR2 YFSETQ, per germline. CDR3 sequence (DNA): TGCGCCAGCAGCTTGGACCGCCTTCAGTACTTC. Residues: CASSLDRLQYF.

This clonotype came up a few times. The chain couples TRBV10-3 to TRBJ1-2; no clear D. Germline V gene data show CDR1 as ENHRY and CDR2 as SYGVKD. V lost 8 bases, J lost 4 bases, and 26 bases lay in between. CDR3 length: 17 amino acids. CDR3 sequence: CAIRHAIREFDSYGYTF. CDR3 DNA sequence: TGTGCCATCCGCCACGCGATCCGGGAATTTGATAGCTATGGCTACACCTTC.

V gene TRBV28 combines with J gene TRBJ2-4; D may be TRBD1 or TRBD2 (6 bases each). The CDR3 loop spans 14 amino acids. Germline assignment: CDR1 MDHEN and CDR2 SYDVKM. The V and J ends lost 11 bases and 0 bases respectively, with 14 bases between them. In nucleotides, the CDR3 is TGTGCCGCTCGGGGGCCCCAAGCCAAAAACATTCAGTACTTC. This sequence encodes CAARGPQAKNIQYF.

The table lists this clonotype with a few counts. V gene TRBV20-1 combines with J gene TRBJ2-1; the D gene is possibly TRBD2 (5 bases). From germline, CDR1 is DFQATT and CDR2 SNEGSKA (reference sequence). This CDR3 comprises 15 residues. Trimming pared 0 bases from V and 2 bases from J, leaving 11 bases between. CDR3 sequence: CSARDRGHTYNEQFF. CDR3 nucleotide sequence: TGCAGTGCTAGAGATCGAGGGCATACCTACAATGAGCAGTTCTTC.

The chain employs TRBV5-4 and TRBJ2-2, with unresolved D. The CDR3 has 15 residues. The germline CDR1 and CDR2 sequences are SGHNT and YYREEE (reference sequence). Trimming pared 1 base from V and 3 bases from J, leaving 10 bases between. The CDR3 region has the DNA TGTGCCAGCAGCTTGCTTAGTTATCACACCGGGGAGCTGTTTTTT. Protein: CASSLLSYHTGELFF.

This clonotype was seen only a few times. The chain recombines TRBV6-2 or TRBV6-3 with TRBJ1-1; D is uncertain. The CDR3 runs 13 residues. Deletions cut 6 bases from V and 0 bases from J, with 8 bases between. Germline V gives CDR1 MNHEY, CDR2 SVGEGT. CDR3 region: CASRAMMNTEAFF. The CDR3 DNA sequence: TGTGCCAGCAGGGCGATGATGAACACTGAAGCTTTCTTT.

This clonotype was detected ten times or more. The junction departs from the called germline gene at one end, perhaps through a read error. The chain has TRBV7-3 and TRBJ1-1; D is undetermined. The length of the CDR3 is 13 residues. Per the germline V gene, CDR1 is SGHTA and CDR2 is FQGTGA. This chain's CDR3 is CASSLRMNTEAFF. CDR3 in DNA: TGCGCCAGCAGCCTACGGATGAACACTGAAGCTTTCTTT.

This clonotype was observed a few times. V gene TRBV18 combines with J gene TRBJ2-1; D remains ambiguous. V shed 4 bases and J shed 5 bases, with 9 bases lying between them. This CDR3 is built from 13 residues. Per germline, CDR1 KGHSH and CDR2 LQKENI. The CDR3 protein is CASSLRSDNEQFF. The CDR3, as DNA: TGTGCCAGCTCACTGAGGAGCGACAATGAGCAGTTCTTC.

This clonotype was counted many times. This rearrangement joins TRBV4-2 to TRBJ2-1, with 8 nucleotides matching TRBD1. Losses at the gene ends were 0 bases for V and 4 bases for J; bases not matched to a gene: 5. In germline, CDR1 is LGHNA, CDR2 YNFKEQ. This CDR3 comprises 16 residues. The CDR3 loop reads CASSQEDRGGYNEQFF. DNA for the CDR3: TGTGCCAGCAGCCAAGAAGACAGGGGTGGATACAATGAGCAGTTCTTC.

The chain is built from TRBV6-1 and TRBJ1-2; 11 bases line up with TRBD1. The germline CDR1 and CDR2 sequences are MNHNS and SASEGT. The CDR3 contains 16 residues. With 7 bases clipped from V and 3 bases from J, the junction kept 10 bases outside the gene matches. The CDR3 bases are TGTGCCAGCAACCCTACTTGGACAGGGGGCGACTATGGCTACACCTTC. Its protein product is CASNPTWTGGDYGYTF.

The genes are TRBV15 and TRBJ2-7, with a possible D match to TRBD1 (5 bases). The CDR3 is 13 residues long. Per the germline V gene, CDR1 is LNHNV and CDR2 is YYDKDF (reference sequence). V was clipped by 4 bases and J by 0 bases, with 7 bases between them. The DNA of the CDR3 is TGTGCCACCAGCACCGGACACTCCTACGAGCAGTACTTC. This encodes CATSTGHSYEQYF.

The J gene is TRBJ2-5, the V gene TRBV5-1; D perhaps matches TRBD2 (6 bases). CDR3 length: 15 residues. Trimming cost V 3 bases and J 4 bases, with 16 bases left between them. Germline V lookup: CDR1 SGHRS, CDR2 YFSETQ. CDR3 sequence (DNA): TGCGCCAGCAGCTCCCGGACGGGGCGGGGAGAGACCCAGTACTTC. It translates to CASSSRTGRGETQYF. Full variable domain (missing parts from reference TRBV5-1 and TRBJ2-5): KAGVTQTPRYLIKTRGQQVTLSCSPISGHRSVSWYQQTPGQGLQFLFEYFSETQRNKGNFPGRFSGRQFSNSRSEMNVSTLELGDSALYLCASSSRTGRGETQYFGPGTRLLVL.

There are many counts of this clonotype. The chain employs TRBV7-2 and TRBJ1-2, with a possible D match to TRBD1 (6 bases). The germline gives CDR1 SGHTA, CDR2 FQGNSA. This CDR3 is 13 amino acids long. V gave up 5 bases and J gave up 7 bases, with 14 bases separating them. CDR3 in DNA: TGTGCCAGCAGCCCTCAGGGGAATTCTGGCTACACCTTC. Protein: CASSPQGNSGYTF.

This chain links TRBV28 with TRBJ1-4, with D unclear. CDR1 is MDHEN, CDR2 SYDVKM, per germline. With 6 bases removed from V and 5 bases from J, the gap between germline ends came to 16 bases. The CDR3 has 15 amino acids. This chain's CDR3 is CASSLLTENNEKLFF. The CDR3, as DNA: TGTGCCAGCAGCCTTCTCACAGAGAACAATGAAAAACTGTTTTTT.

The chain is built from TRBV10-2 and TRBJ1-6, with 11 bases that match TRBD1. Germline V lookup: CDR1 WSHSY, CDR2 SAAADI. This CDR3 comprises 15 residues. The trim removed 0 bases at V and 9 bases at J, leaving 1 base unmatched. CDR3 nucleotide sequence: TGCGCCAGCAGTGAGTCGGGACAGGGGGTTTCACCCCTCCACTTT. Protein: CASSESGQGVSPLHF.

This clonotype was detected a few times. The chain has TRBV24-1 and TRBJ1-5, with D perhaps matching TRBD1 (5 bases). The CDR3 has 14 residues. The germline gives CDR1 KGHDR, CDR2 SFDVKD. The germline V and J ends were trimmed by 5 bases and 5 bases, with 12 bases remaining between them. Written as DNA, the CDR3 is TGTGCCACCAGTGGCCGGGGCGGGTATCAGCCCCAGCATTTT. Its translation: CATSGRGGYQPQHF.

The chain uses TRBV10-3 and TRBJ2-2, with D perhaps TRBD1 (5 bases). Germline values: CDR1 ENHRY, CDR2 SYGVKD. V gave up 4 bases and J gave up 1 base, with 16 bases separating them. The CDR3 runs to 17 residues. The CDR3 reads CAISVRSRVKNTGELFF. CDR3 in DNA: TGTGCCATCAGTGTTCGGTCCAGGGTTAAGAACACCGGGGAGCTGTTTTTT.

The rearrangement joins TRBV4-1 to TRBJ1-3; possibly TRBD1 for D (5 bases). The V gene's germline CDR1 is MGHRA and CDR2 YSYEKL. The V end lost 3 bases, the J end lost 0 bases, and 12 bases lay between the germline ends. This CDR3 spans 16 amino acids. This CDR3 is CASSQQGHNSGNTIYF. In DNA, the CDR3 is TGCGCCAGCAGCCAGCAGGGCCACAACTCTGGAAACACCATATATTTT.

This clonotype was seen more than once but under ten times. The V and J genes are TRBV5-1 and TRBJ1-2; no definite D call. The germline V and J ends were trimmed by 7 bases and 3 bases, with 10 bases remaining between them. CDR1 is SGHRS and CDR2 is YFSETQ in the germline V gene. CDR3 length equals 12 residues. CDR3 residues: CASSSDDYGYTF. The CDR3 DNA sequence: TGCGCCAGCTCCTCGGATGACTATGGCTACACCTTC.

This clonotype was seen only a few times. This sequence joins TRBV7-6 and TRBJ2-3, with 12 nucleotides matching TRBD2. CDR3 length: 17 residues. CDR1 is SGHVS, CDR2 FNYEAQ, per germline. The junction had 8 bases not matched to a gene; V was cut back by 5 bases and J by 2 bases. CDR3 coding DNA: TGTGCCAGCAGCACAGGACTAGCGGGGTCAACCACAGATACGCAGTATTTT. This gives the protein CASSTGLAGSTTDTQYF.

In this sample, this clonotype turned up a few times. The chain recombines TRBV12-2 with TRBJ2-5. TRBV12-2 is listed as a pseudogene. The CDR3 extends over 13 amino acids. Written as DNA, the CDR3 is TGTGCAAGTCGCTTCATAGGAGAAGAGACCCAGTACTTC. Translated: CASRFIGEETQYF.